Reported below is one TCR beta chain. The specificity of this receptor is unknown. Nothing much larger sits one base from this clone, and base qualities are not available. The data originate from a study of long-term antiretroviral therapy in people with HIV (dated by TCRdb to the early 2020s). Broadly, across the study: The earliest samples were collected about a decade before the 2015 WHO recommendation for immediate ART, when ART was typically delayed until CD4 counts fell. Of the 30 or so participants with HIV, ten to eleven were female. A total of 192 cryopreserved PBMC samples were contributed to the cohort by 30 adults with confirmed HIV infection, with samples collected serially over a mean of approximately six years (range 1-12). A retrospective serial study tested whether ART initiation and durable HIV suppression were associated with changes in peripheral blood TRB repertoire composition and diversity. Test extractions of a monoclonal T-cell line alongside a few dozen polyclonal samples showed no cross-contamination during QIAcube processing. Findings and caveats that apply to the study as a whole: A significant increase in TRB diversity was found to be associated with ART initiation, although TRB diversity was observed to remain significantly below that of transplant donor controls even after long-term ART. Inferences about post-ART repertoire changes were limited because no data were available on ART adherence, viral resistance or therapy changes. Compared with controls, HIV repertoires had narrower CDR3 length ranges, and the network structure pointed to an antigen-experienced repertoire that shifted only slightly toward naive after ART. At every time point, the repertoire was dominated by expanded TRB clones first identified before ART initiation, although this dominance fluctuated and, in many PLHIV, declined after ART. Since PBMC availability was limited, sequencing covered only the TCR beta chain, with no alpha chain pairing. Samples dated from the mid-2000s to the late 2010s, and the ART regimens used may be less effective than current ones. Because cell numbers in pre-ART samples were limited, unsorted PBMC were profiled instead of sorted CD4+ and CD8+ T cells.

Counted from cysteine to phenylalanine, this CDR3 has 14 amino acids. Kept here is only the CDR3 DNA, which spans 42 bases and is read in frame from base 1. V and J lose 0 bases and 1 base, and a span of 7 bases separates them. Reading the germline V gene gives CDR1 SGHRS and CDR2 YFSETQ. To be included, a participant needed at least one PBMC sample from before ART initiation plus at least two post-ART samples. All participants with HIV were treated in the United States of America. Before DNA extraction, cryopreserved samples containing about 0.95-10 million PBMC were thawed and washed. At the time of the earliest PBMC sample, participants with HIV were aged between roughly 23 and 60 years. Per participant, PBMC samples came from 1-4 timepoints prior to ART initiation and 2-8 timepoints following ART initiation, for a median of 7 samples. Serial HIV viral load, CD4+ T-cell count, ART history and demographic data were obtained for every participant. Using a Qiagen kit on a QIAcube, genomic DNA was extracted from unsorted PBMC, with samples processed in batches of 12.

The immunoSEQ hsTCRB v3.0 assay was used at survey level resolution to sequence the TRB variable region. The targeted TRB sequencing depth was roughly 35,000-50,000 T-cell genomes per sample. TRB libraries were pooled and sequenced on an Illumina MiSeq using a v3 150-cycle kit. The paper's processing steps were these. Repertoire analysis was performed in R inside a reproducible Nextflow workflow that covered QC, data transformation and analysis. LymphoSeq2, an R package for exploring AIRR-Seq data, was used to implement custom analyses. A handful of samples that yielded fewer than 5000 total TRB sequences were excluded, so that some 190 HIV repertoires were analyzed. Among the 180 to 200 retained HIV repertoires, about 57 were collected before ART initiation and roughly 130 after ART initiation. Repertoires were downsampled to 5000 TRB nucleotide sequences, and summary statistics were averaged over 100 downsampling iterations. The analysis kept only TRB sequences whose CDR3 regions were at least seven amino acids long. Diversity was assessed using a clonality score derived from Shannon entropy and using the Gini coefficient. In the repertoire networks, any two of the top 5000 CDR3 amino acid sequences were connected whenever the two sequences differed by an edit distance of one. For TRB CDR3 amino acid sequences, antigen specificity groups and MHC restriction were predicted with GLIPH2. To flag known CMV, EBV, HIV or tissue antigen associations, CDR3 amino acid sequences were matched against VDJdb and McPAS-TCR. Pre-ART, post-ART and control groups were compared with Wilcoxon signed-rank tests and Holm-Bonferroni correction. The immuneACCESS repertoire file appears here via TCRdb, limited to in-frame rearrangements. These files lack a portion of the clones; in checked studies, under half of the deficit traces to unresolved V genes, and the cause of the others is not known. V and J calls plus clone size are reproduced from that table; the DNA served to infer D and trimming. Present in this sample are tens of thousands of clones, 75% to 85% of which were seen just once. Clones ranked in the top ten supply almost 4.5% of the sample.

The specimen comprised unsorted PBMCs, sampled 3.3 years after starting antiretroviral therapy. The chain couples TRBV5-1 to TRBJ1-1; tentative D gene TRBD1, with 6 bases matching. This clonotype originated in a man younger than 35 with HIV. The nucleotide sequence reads TGCGCCAGCAGCTTGGGACAGGAGAACACTGAAGCTTTCTTT. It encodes CASSLGQENTEAFF.